Included here is one T cell receptor (beta chain) sequence, with context. What this receptor recognizes is not known. Base qualities are not recorded, but no much larger clone differs from it by a single base. This record comes from a study of T-cell reconstitution after alpha-beta-depleted transplantation in children listed by TCRdb under 2016. About the investigation overall: Using TCR repertoire profiling, the study followed T-cell immune reconstitution in a quantitative way in children after TCRalphabeta/CD19-depleted allogeneic hematopoietic cell transplantation. Overall study outcomes, separate from this receptor: Over subsequent months, a decline in hyperexpanded clone frequencies was noted, and after one year, T-cell counts and TCRbeta diversity were mostly ascribed to newly produced T cells. About two months after transplant, the apparently early recovery of alphabetaT-cell counts reportedly depended on just several hundred clones that had expanded rapidly and came from non-depleted graft cells. In some patients, the high TCRbeta diversity seen at day 60 was put down to recipient T cells and intrathymic progenitors that had survived conditioning.

The treatment or condition tag for this specimen amounts to: allogeneic hematopoietic cell transplantation with graft depleted of TCRalphabeta T cells and CD19 B cells. The transplant recipients were children given TCRalphabeta/CD19-depleted allogeneic hematopoietic cell grafts. The germline V gene (reference sequence) yields DFQATT for CDR1 and SNEGSKA for CDR2. V is trimmed back by 0 bases and J by 6 bases, and the junction contains 10 bases that no gene match accounts for. The CDR3 runs 17 amino acids, cysteine and phenylalanine included. The retained sequence is limited to the CDR3, 51 bases, with the frame set at the first base. The method was PCR. Reads for this sample came from an Illumina HiSeq 2500. TCR libraries were prepared with molecular barcoding, using unique molecular identifiers to normalize TCRbeta repertoire quantification. Through fastp at Q25 and MiXCR, TCRdb rebuilt clones from the public reads, retaining in-frame beta chains. For every CDR3 protein sequence, its rows merge into one entry that carries the most common genes and DNA. Recorded for this sample are 450,000 to 700,000 distinct CDR3 sequences; 20% to 30% of them occurred a single time. About 35% of the sample is in the top ten clones.

The sequences come from PBMCs, collected before TCRalphabeta/CD19-depleted stem cell transplant. The rearranged segments are TRBV20-1 and TRBJ2-3, with TRBD2 matching 12 junction bases. The receptor was isolated from a boy younger than two with Wiskott-Aldrich syndrome, due to receive a stem cell transplant. This receptor carries the CDR3 CSARDLIRLAGADTQYF. In nucleotides, the sequence is TGCAGTGCTAGAGATTTAATCCGACTAGCGGGAGCCGATACGCAGTATTTT.